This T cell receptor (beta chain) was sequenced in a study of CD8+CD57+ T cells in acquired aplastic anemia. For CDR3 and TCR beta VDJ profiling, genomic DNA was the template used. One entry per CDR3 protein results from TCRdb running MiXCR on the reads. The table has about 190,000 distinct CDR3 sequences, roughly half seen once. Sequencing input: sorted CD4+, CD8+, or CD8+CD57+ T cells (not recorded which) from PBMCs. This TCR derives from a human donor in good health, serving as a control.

The CDR3 reads CASRLGGPITDTQYF. CDR3 in DNA: TGCGCCAGCAGACTAGGGGGCCCGATCACAGATACGCAGTATTTT. The chain uses TRBV5-1 and TRBJ2-3; 7 nucleotides line up with TRBD1. The V gene end was trimmed by 5 bases and the J gene end by 2 bases; junction bases not matched to a gene: 8. Germline CDR1 SGHRS, CDR2 YFSETQ. The CDR3 runs 15 residues.